The 13 T cell receptor beta chains given below trace back to one sample, sequenced in a study of T cell responses to AZD1222 COVID-19 vaccine. Some clones are missing from TCRdb's copy, which holds only in-frame ones; the method was immunoSEQ multiplex PCR. Seen here are 65,000 to 85,000 clones, under 90% observed once, and the top ten hold 21%. This specimen consisted of peripheral blood, obtained on day 0 of AZD1222 vaccination. All receptors come from an adult in good health.

The rearrangement joins TRBV5-8 to TRBJ1-2; D is undetermined. Germline CDR1 and CDR2: SGHTS and YDEGEE. This CDR3 contains 11 residues. With 1 base removed from V and 5 bases from J, the gap between germline ends came to 3 bases. The CDR3 coding sequence is TGTGCCAGCAGCTTGAAGTATGGCTACACCTTC. Translation: CASSLKYGYTF.

V and J are TRBV14 and TRBJ1-2; 8 nucleotides line up with TRBD1. Losses at the gene ends were 4 bases for V and 4 bases for J; bases not matched to a gene: 2. Germline V gives CDR1 SGHDN, CDR2 FVKESK. This CDR3 comprises 13 residues. CDR3 protein: CASSRDRIYGYTF. CDR3 in DNA: TGTGCCAGCAGCCGGGACAGGATCTATGGCTACACCTTC.

V is TRBV6-5 and J is TRBJ2-7; 7 bases map to TRBD1. CDR3 size: 14 residues. J lost 4 bases, V lost 2 bases, and 5 bases had no gene match. The germline V gene has CDR1 MNHEY and CDR2 SVGAGI. The CDR3 protein is CASSYGTAEYEQYF. CDR3 bases: TGTGCCAGCAGTTACGGGACAGCCGAATACGAGCAGTACTTC.

The V and J genes are TRBV3-1 (or the pseudogene TRBV3-2) and TRBJ2-3; 9 bases agree with TRBD2. The CDR3 has 15 amino acids. Germline V gene sequence: CDR1 LGHDT, CDR2 YNNKEL (reference sequence). Germline trimming cut 2 bases from V and 1 base from J; bases unmatched to any gene: 1. The CDR3 loop is CASSQRTSGTDTQYF. In DNA, the CDR3 is TGTGCCAGCAGCCAAAGGACTAGCGGCACAGATACGCAGTATTTT.

The rearrangement uses TRBV4-2 and TRBJ2-5; TRBD1 aligns across 9 bases. CDR1 and CDR2 from the germline V gene are LGHNA and YNFKEQ. The CDR3 sequence is 16 residues long. After removal of 4 bases from V and 4 bases from J, the junction contained 10 bases not matched to a gene. In nucleotides, the CDR3 is TGTGCCAGCAGCCTTAACAGGGGGCATTTTCGAGAGACCCAGTACTTC. This gives the protein CASSLNRGHFRETQYF.

The chain employs TRBV6-6 and TRBJ2-1, with D perhaps matching TRBD1 (5 bases). The CDR3 consists of 11 residues. Germline V gene sequence: CDR1 MNHNY, CDR2 SVGAGI (reference sequence). V was trimmed by 8 bases and J by 9 bases, leaving 11 bases between them. CDR3 bases: TGTGCCAGCGTCCAGGGATTTGAGCAGTTCTTC. As protein: CASVQGFEQFF.

The rearrangement joins TRBV3-1 (or the pseudogene TRBV3-2) to TRBJ1-4; 10 bases fit TRBD1. Losses at the gene ends were 4 bases for V and 8 bases for J; bases not matched to a gene: 4. This CDR3 has 14 amino acids. Germline V gene sequence: CDR1 LGHDT, CDR2 YNNKEL (reference sequence). The CDR3 nucleotides are TGTGCCAGCAGCCGGTCGGGACAGGGGGAAAAACTGTTTTTT. It encodes CASSRSGQGEKLFF.

A word on this clone: Different DNA sequences within this sample yield the same CDR3. V is TRBV6-5 and J is TRBJ1-1; 8 bases map to TRBD1. Germline values: CDR1 MNHEY, CDR2 SVGAGI. The CDR3 loop spans 14 amino acids. V gave up 0 bases and J gave up 4 bases; unmatched junction bases: 1. The CDR3 spells CASSYSDRATEAFF. CDR3 coding DNA: TGTGCCAGCAGTTACTCGGACAGGGCCACTGAAGCTTTCTTT.

The chain carries TRBV6-5 and TRBJ2-7; 9 bases agree with TRBD1. V gave up 4 bases and J gave up 7 bases; unmatched junction bases: 8. Germline V gives CDR1 MNHEY, CDR2 SVGAGI. The CDR3 is made up of 14 amino acids. Here the CDR3 reads CASSSRDRDLEQYF. The CDR3 region has the DNA TGTGCCAGCAGTTCCCGGGACAGGGATCTGGAGCAGTACTTC.

The V call is TRBV5-5, the J call TRBJ1-1, with D possibly TRBD1 on 5 matching bases. V lost 6 bases, J lost 2 bases, and 17 bases lay in between. The CDR3 totals 15 residues. Germline-derived CDR1 and CDR2 are SGHKS and YYEKEE (reference sequence). CDR3 coding DNA: TGTGCCAGCAATCGGCAGGGCGGTGTAAACACTGAAGCTTTCTTT. Its translation: CASNRQGGVNTEAFF.

This chain connects TRBV2 to TRBJ2-1; D possibly uses TRBD1 or TRBD2 (5 bases each). The germline V gene encodes CDR1 SNHLY and CDR2 FYNNEI. Trimming left V 4 bases short and J 3 bases short, with 13 bases between. The CDR3 contains 15 residues. The CDR3 sequence is CASSVTWDDYNEQFF. For the CDR3, the DNA is TGTGCCAGCAGTGTGACATGGGACGACTACAATGAGCAGTTCTTC.

This clone was recorded only once. Other DNA sequences in the same sample also yield this CDR3. This chain connects TRBV29-1 to TRBJ1-1; no reliable D call. This CDR3 spans 11 amino acids. Germline lookup yields CDR1 SQVTM and CDR2 ANQGSEA. V was shortened by 1 base and J by 4 bases, with 4 bases between the two germline ends. DNA for the CDR3: TGCAGCGTTGAAGGTGGCACTGAAGCTTTCTTT. Residues: CSVEGGTEAFF.

This chain uses TRBV20-1 with TRBJ1-6, with D unresolved. Germline lookup yields CDR1 DFQATT and CDR2 SNEGSKA (reference sequence). The CDR3 is made up of 11 amino acids. Trimming stripped 2 bases from V and 10 bases from J, with 6 bases between. CDR3: CSARSGSPLHF. For the CDR3, the DNA is TGCAGTGCTAGATCGGGGTCACCCCTCCACTTT.